This entry lists 4 T cell receptor beta chains sequenced from one sample in a study of CD8 T cells in Susac syndrome. An amount of RNA that ranged from roughly 0.5 to 1 ug was reverse transcribed with random hexamers. One entry per CDR3 protein, called by TCRdb with MiXCR from the immunoSEQ multiplex PCR reads. This table holds more than 65,000 distinct CDR3 sequences, roughly 94% found once. The sample taken for sequencing was CD8+ T cells from PBMCs. The receptors were gathered from a human donor in good health.

The chain couples TRBV7-9 to TRBJ2-3; TRBD2 agrees at 13 bases. This CDR3 spans 17 amino acids. The germline CDR1 and CDR2 sequences are SEHNR and FQNEAQ (reference sequence). The trim removed 4 bases at V and 2 bases at J, leaving 6 bases unmatched. DNA for the CDR3: TGTGCCAGCAGCTCGCGACTAGCGGGGGGCAACACAGATACGCAGTATTTT. Amino acids: CASSSRLAGGNTDTQYF.

This clonotype has a single count. The chain combines TRBV4-1 with TRBJ2-7; 9 bases are a match to TRBD1. The CDR3 is made up of 16 amino acids. Trimming took 4 bases from V and 5 from J; bases not matched to a gene: 12. From germline, CDR1 is MGHRA and CDR2 YSYEKL. The CDR3 protein is CASSPSGTGRPHEQYF. For the CDR3, the DNA is TGCGCCAGCAGCCCGAGCGGGACAGGGCGACCCCACGAGCAGTACTTC.

This chain uses TRBV28 with TRBJ1-2; possibly TRBD1 for D (6 bases). V was clipped by 2 bases and J by 4 bases, with 17 bases between them. The germline CDR1 and CDR2 sequences are MDHEN and SYDVKM. The CDR3 is made up of 16 amino acids. The CDR3 DNA follows: TGTGCCAGCAGTTTAGACCTATGGGGGGCCGGCTATGGCTACACCTTC. Its translation: CASSLDLWGAGYGYTF.

In its sample, this clonotype was seen once. This sequence joins TRBV7-2 and TRBJ2-4, with TRBD1 identical over 12 bases. Germline values: CDR1 SGHTA, CDR2 FQGNSA. This CDR3 comprises 17 residues. Trimming took 4 bases from V and 6 from J; bases not matched to a gene: 10. The CDR3 region is CASSSPGQGAGGNIQYF. The CDR3 DNA sequence: TGTGCCAGCAGCTCACCGGGACAGGGGGCTGGAGGAAACATTCAGTACTTC.